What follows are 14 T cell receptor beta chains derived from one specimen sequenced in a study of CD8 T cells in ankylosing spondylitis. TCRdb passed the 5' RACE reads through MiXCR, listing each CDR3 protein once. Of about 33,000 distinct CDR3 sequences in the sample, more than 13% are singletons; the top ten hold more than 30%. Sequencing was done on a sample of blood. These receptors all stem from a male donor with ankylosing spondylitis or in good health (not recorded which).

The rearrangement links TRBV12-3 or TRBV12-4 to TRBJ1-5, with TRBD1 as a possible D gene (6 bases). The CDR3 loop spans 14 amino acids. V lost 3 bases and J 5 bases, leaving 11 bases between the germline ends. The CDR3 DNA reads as TGTGCCAGCAGTTTTAGGGCAGGGGATCAGCCCCAGCATTTT. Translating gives CASSFRAGDQPQHF.

The CDR3 coding sequence is TGTGCCAGCAGCGTAGACCTCAATCAGCCCCAGCATTTT. It encodes CASSVDLNQPQHF. The chain employs TRBV9 and TRBJ1-5; D not resolved. The V end lost 0 bases, the J end lost 3 bases, and 4 bases lay between the germline ends. The CDR3 covers 13 residues. Germline V CDR1 and CDR2: SGDLS, YYNGEE.

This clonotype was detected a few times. In nucleotides, the CDR3 is TGTGCCAGCACCCCAGCGGCTAGCACAGATACGCAGTATTTT. Translated, it gives CASTPAASTDTQYF. This chain links TRBV12-3 or TRBV12-4 with TRBJ2-3, with D possibly being TRBD2 (5 bases). CDR3 size: 14 residues. V gave up 7 bases and J gave up 0 bases, with 11 bases separating them.

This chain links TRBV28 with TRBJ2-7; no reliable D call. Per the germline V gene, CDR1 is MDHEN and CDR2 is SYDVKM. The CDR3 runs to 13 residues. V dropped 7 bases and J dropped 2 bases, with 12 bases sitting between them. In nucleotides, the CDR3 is TGTGCCAGCAACTCCGGAAACGCCTACGAGCAGTACTTC. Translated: CASNSGNAYEQYF.

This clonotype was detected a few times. CDR3 sequence reads: CSVEEGAFF. The CDR3 DNA is TGCAGCGTTGAAGAGGGTGCTTTCTTT. The V and J genes are TRBV29-1 and TRBJ1-1; D is unresolved. V was trimmed by 0 bases and J by 11 bases, leaving 4 bases between them. Germline-derived CDR1 and CDR2 are SQVTM and ANQGSEA. This CDR3 has 9 amino acids.

CDR3 sequence (DNA): TGTGCCAGCAGTTCCTACAGGACGAACACCGGGGAGCTGTTTTTT. It codes for CASSSYRTNTGELFF. The V and J genes are TRBV6-2 or TRBV6-3 and TRBJ2-2; the D gene is possibly TRBD1 (5 bases). In germline, CDR1 is MNHEY, CDR2 SVGEGT. The V and J ends lost 4 bases and 0 bases respectively, with 9 bases between them. The CDR3 length is 15 residues.

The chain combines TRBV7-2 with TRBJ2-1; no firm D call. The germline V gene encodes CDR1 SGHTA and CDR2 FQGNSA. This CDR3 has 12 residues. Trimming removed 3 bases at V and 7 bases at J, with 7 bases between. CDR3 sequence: CASSFSFNEQFF. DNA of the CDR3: TGTGCCAGCAGCTTTAGTTTTAATGAGCAGTTCTTC.

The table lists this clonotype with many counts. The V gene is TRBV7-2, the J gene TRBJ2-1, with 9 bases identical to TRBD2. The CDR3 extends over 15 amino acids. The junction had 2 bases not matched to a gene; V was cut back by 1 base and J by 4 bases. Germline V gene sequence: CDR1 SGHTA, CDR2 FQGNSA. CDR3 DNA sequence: TGTGCCAGCAGCTTAGGGCTAGCGGGATACAATGAGCAGTTCTTC. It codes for CASSLGLAGYNEQFF.

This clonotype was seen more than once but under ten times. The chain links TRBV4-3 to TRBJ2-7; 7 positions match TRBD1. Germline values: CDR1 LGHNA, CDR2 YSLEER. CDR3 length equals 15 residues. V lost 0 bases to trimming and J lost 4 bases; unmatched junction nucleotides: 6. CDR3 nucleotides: TGCGCCAGCAGCCAAGAACCGACAGGGCGTTACGAGCAGTACTTC. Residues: CASSQEPTGRYEQYF.

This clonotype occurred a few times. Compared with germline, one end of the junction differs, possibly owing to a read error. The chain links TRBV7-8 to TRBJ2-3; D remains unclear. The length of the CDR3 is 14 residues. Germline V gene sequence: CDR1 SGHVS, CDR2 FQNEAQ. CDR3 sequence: CASRFSDGTDTQYF. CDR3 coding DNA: TGTGCCAGCCGCTTCTCCGATGGCACAGATACGCAGTATTTT.

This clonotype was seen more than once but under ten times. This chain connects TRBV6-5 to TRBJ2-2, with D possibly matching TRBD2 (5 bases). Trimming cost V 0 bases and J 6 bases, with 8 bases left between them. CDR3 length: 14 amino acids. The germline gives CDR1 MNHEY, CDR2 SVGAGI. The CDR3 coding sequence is TGTGCCAGCAGTTACTCGGAGGATTCCGGGGAGCTGTTTTTT. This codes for CASSYSEDSGELFF.

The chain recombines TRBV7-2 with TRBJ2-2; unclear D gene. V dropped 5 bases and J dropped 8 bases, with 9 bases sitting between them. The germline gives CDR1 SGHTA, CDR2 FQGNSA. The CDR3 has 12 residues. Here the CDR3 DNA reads TGTGCCAGCAGCCCTGGGAAGGGGGAGCTGTTTTTT. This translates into CASSPGKGELFF.

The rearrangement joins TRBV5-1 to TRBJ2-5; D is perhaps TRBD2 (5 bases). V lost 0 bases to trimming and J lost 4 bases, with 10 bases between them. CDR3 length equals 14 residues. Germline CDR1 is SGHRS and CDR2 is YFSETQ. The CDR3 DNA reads TGCGCCAGCAGCTTGGCCCAGCGGTTAGAGACCCAGTACTTC. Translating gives CASSLAQRLETQYF.

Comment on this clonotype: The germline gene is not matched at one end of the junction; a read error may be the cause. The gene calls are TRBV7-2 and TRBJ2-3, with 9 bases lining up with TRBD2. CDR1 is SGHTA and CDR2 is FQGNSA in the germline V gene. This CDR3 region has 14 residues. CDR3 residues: CASSLAGFTDTQYF. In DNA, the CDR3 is TGTGCCAGCAGCCTAGCGGGATTCACAGATACGCAGTATTTT.